Here is one T cell receptor beta chain with its context. Antigen unknown. This entry belongs to a study of shared clonotypes between healthy human individuals. Study-level findings and limits: It was the non-shared clonotypes that had lower generation probabilities than clonotypes shared by all four donors.

Germline values: CDR1 ENHRY, CDR2 SYGVKD. Trimming took off 11 bases at V and 4 bases at J, with 14 bases between the two ends. The CDR3 has 12 residues. Libraries were prepared by immunoSEQ multiplex PCR; TCRdb keeps only in-frame clonotypes and omits some of them. The sample lists over 2 million clones, roughly 95% occurring once. Sequencing was done on a sample of naive CD4+ T cells sorted from blood. Subset here: CD45RA+ positively selected. The chain couples TRBV10-3 to TRBJ1-1; possible D gene TRBD1, 5 bases. The sequence was collected from a man aged 18 to 29 in good health. In DNA, the CDR3 is TGTGCCTCGGCGGGGCTAAGCACTGAAGCTTTCTTT. Protein: CASAGLSTEAFF.